These 21 T cell receptor beta chains were all obtained from the same sample, sequenced in a study of beta chain features in type 1 diabetes. All of the isolated RNA was reverse transcribed, so expressed TCRB transcripts were sequenced. Generated by immunoSEQ multiplex PCR, the TCRdb table keeps only in-frame clones and is missing some. This sample has roughly 400,000 clones, with about 15% found just once. The specimen was naive CD4+ T cells from blood. The receptors originated from a man younger than 45 in good health.

This chain links TRBV20-1 with TRBJ2-7; no firm D call. Germline V gene sequence: CDR1 DFQATT, CDR2 SNEGSKA (reference sequence). This CDR3 is built from 11 residues. V gave up 5 bases and J gave up 8 bases, with 13 bases separating them. The CDR3 DNA is TGCAGTGCTCCCAGAGGAACCAAGCAGTACTTC. This codes for CSAPRGTKQYF.

The chain carries TRBV7-6 and TRBJ2-2; no clear D gene. V was trimmed by 1 base and J by 0 bases, leaving 6 bases between them. The CDR3 runs to 15 residues. From germline, CDR1 is SGHVS and CDR2 FNYEAQ. The chain's CDR3 is CASSLVGSNTGELFF. CDR3 bases: TGTGCCAGCAGCTTAGTCGGTTCGAACACCGGGGAGCTGTTTTTT. Based on the CDR3 plus reference TRBV7-6 and TRBJ2-2, the full variable domain is GAGVSQSPRYKVTKRGQDVALRCDPISGHVSLYWYRQALGQGPEFLTYFNYEAQQDKSGLPNDRFSAERPEGSISTLTIQRTEQRDSAMYRCASSLVGSNTGELFFGEGSRLTVL.

The chain employs TRBV4-1 and TRBJ2-5, with D possibly TRBD1 on 6 matching bases. Trimming removed 4 bases at V and 1 base at J, with 13 bases between. Looked up from germline, CDR1 is MGHRA and CDR2 is YSYEKL. The CDR3 length is 15 residues. The CDR3 region is CASSLTRGGQETQYF. In nucleotides, the CDR3 is TGCGCCAGCAGCCTTACAAGAGGGGGCCAAGAGACCCAGTACTTC.

The J gene is TRBJ2-3, the V gene TRBV25-1; 7 bases line up with TRBD1. Germline loops: CDR1 MGHDK, CDR2 SYGVNS. J lost 3 bases, V lost 5 bases, and 14 bases had no gene match. CDR3 length equals 17 residues. The CDR3 reads CASSKWAGGRKTDTQYF. The CDR3 DNA reads TGTGCCAGCAGTAAGTGGGCAGGGGGACGGAAGACAGATACGCAGTATTTT.

The chain links TRBV6-5 to TRBJ2-5; TRBD1 matches 9 bases. Germline CDR1 and CDR2: MNHEY and SVGAGI. V lost 5 bases and J lost 9; bases outside the gene matches: 7. This CDR3 comprises 13 residues. This CDR3 is CASSQARDRAQYF. The CDR3 bases are TGTGCCAGCAGTCAAGCACGGGACAGGGCCCAGTACTTC.

This chain uses TRBV7-2 with TRBJ2-5, with D unresolved. The germline V and J ends were trimmed by 1 base and 4 bases, with 7 bases remaining between them. The germline gives CDR1 SGHTA, CDR2 FQGNSA. The CDR3 extends over 13 amino acids. Here the CDR3 reads CASSLGRVETQYF. The DNA of the CDR3 is TGTGCCAGCAGCTTAGGAAGGGTAGAGACCCAGTACTTC.

The DNA for the CDR3 is TGTGCCAGCAGTGAATACCTAGCGGGAGCCAACAATGAGCAGTTCTTC. This sequence encodes CASSEYLAGANNEQFF. This rearrangement joins TRBV25-1 to TRBJ2-1, with 10 bases matching TRBD2. Germline V gives CDR1 MGHDK, CDR2 SYGVNS. The CDR3 length is 16 residues. V dropped 0 bases and J dropped 5; count of bases not matched to a gene: 4.

This clone was counted a few times. The DNA of the CDR3 is TGTGCCAGCAGCTCACCCCCCCATAACTATGGCTACACCTTC. It translates to CASSSPPHNYGYTF. The gene calls are TRBV7-9 and TRBJ1-2; D gene uncertain. This CDR3 has 14 residues. Trimming shortened V by 4 bases and J by 1 base, and 10 bases separated the two germline ends. Germline V gene sequence: CDR1 SEHNR, CDR2 FQNEAQ (reference sequence).

This rearrangement joins TRBV7-9 to TRBJ2-1, with 7 nucleotides matching TRBD2. The CDR3 runs 16 residues. The V segment lost 4 bases and the J segment 0 bases; nucleotides outside the gene matches: 6. Germline V gene data show CDR1 as SEHNR and CDR2 as FQNEAQ (reference sequence). CDR3 amino acids: CASSSFSGPSYNEQFF. In DNA, the CDR3 is TGTGCCAGCAGCTCTTTTAGCGGGCCCTCCTACAATGAGCAGTTCTTC.

The chain couples TRBV5-6 to TRBJ1-5; 9 bases match TRBD1. CDR1 is SGHDT, CDR2 YYEEEE, per germline. The CDR3 loop spans 17 amino acids. Germline trimming cut 0 bases from V and 2 bases from J; bases unmatched to any gene: 6. For the CDR3, the DNA is TGTGCCAGCAGCTTGGCCGGGACAGGGATTGGCAATCAGCCCCAGCATTTT. It specifies CASSLAGTGIGNQPQHF.

This clone was detected only once. The chain uses TRBV5-1 and TRBJ1-1, with a weak D call TRBD1 (6 bases). Germline CDR1 SGHRS, CDR2 YFSETQ. Trimming removed 1 base at V and 6 bases at J, with 22 bases between. CDR3 length: 17 residues. CDR3 bases: TGCGCCAGCAGCTTGCACCAGGGGACTTTCTTGACCTCTGAAGCTTTCTTT. Translated: CASSLHQGTFLTSEAFF.

This chain uses TRBV4-2 with TRBJ2-6; no firm D call. The germline gives CDR1 LGHNA, CDR2 YNFKEQ. Trimming cost V 0 bases and J 0 bases, with 6 bases left between them. The length of the CDR3 is 16 residues. This CDR3 reads CASSQDWSSGANVLTF. CDR3 coding DNA: TGTGCCAGCAGCCAAGATTGGAGCTCTGGGGCCAACGTCCTGACTTTC.

This clone was picked up a small number of times. The chain couples TRBV21-1 to TRBJ2-7. TRBV21-1 is termed a pseudogene. The CDR3 contains 18 residues. The CDR3 DNA reads as TGTGCCAGCAGCAAAGCGATGGGCAGAACCCCCCATCTGGACGAGCAGTACGTC. This encodes CASSKAMGRTPHLDEQYV.

The chain is built from TRBV30 and TRBJ2-2; D perhaps matches TRBD2 (5 bases). V was cut by 8 bases and J by 7 bases, with 17 bases left in between. CDR3 length equals 13 residues. Germline assignment: CDR1 GTSNPN and CDR2 SVGIG (reference sequence). The CDR3 reads CAQDRFAGGELFF. The DNA for the CDR3 is TGTGCCCAAGATAGGTTCGCGGGCGGGGAGCTGTTTTTT. Filled out from reference TRBV30 and TRBJ2-2, the complete variable domain reads SQTIHQWPATLVQPVGSPLSLECTVEGTSNPNLYWYRQAAGRGLQLLFYSVGIGQISSEVPQNLSASRPQDRQFILSSKKLLLSDSGFYLCAQDRFAGGELFFGEGSRLTVL.

The chain joins TRBV5-1 to TRBJ2-6, with no clear D. The CDR3 runs to 14 residues. V lost 5 bases and J 1 base, leaving 7 bases between the germline ends. The germline V gene encodes CDR1 SGHRS and CDR2 YFSETQ. CDR3 residues: CASSKGSGANVLTF. CDR3 in DNA: TGCGCCAGCAGTAAGGGATCTGGGGCCAACGTCCTGACTTTC.

The chain carries TRBV14 and TRBJ2-1, with D tentatively TRBD2 (5 bases). V dropped 0 bases and J dropped 5 bases, with 29 bases sitting between them. The CDR3 covers 21 residues. Per germline, CDR1 SGHDN and CDR2 FVKESK. CDR3 in DNA: TGTGCCAGCAGCCAAGATCTTAGGTTTGGAGACTATCGATCCATAGACAATGAGCAGTTCTTC. It encodes CASSQDLRFGDYRSIDNEQFF.

There are a few counts of this clone. This rearrangement joins TRBV4-1 to TRBJ2-7; D remains ambiguous. Germline lookup yields CDR1 MGHRA and CDR2 YSYEKL. V lost 4 bases, J lost 5 bases, and 18 bases lay in between. The CDR3 spans 15 residues. The CDR3 reads CASSPTLVFRDEQYV. In nucleotides, the CDR3 is TGCGCCAGCAGCCCGACCCTAGTTTTCCGGGACGAGCAGTACGTC.

This chain joins TRBV6-1 and TRBJ2-1, with a tentative D call TRBD2 (5 bases). The germline V gene has CDR1 MNHNS and CDR2 SASEGT. Trimming removed 1 base from V and 0 bases from J, with 7 bases in between. This CDR3 contains 15 residues. The CDR3 region has the DNA TGTGCCAGCAGTGAAGACCGGGGCTCCTACAATGAGCAGTTCTTC. It codes for CASSEDRGSYNEQFF.

This clone appeared a few times. The rearrangement links TRBV7-9 to TRBJ2-1; no clear D gene. The V end lost 0 bases, the J end lost 4 bases, and 7 bases lay between the germline ends. The CDR3 runs to 14 residues. Germline V gene data show CDR1 as SEHNR and CDR2 as FQNEAQ (reference sequence). DNA for the CDR3: TGTGCCAGCAGCTTAGCGATACAGTACAATGAGCAGTTCTTC. This translates into CASSLAIQYNEQFF.

V gene TRBV18 combines with J gene TRBJ2-5; 8 bases are shared with TRBD2. The CDR3 consists of 15 residues. With V trimmed by 3 bases and J by 4 bases, 7 bases remained unmatched. Per the germline V gene, CDR1 is KGHSH and CDR2 is LQKENI. CDR3 sequence (DNA): TGTGCCAGCTCACCCCTAGCGGGTAGCGGAGAGACCCAGTACTTC. As protein: CASSPLAGSGETQYF. Complete variable domain (other parts from reference TRBV18 and TRBJ2-5): NAGVMQNPRHLVRRRGQEARLRCSPMKGHSHVYWYRQLPEEGLKFMVYLQKENIIDESGMPKERFSAEFPKEGPSILRIQQVVRGDSAAYFCASSPLAGSGETQYFGPGTRLLVL.

The chain joins TRBV2 to TRBJ1-1; 9 nucleotides match TRBD1. V trimming: 1 base; J trimming: 5 bases; junction bases outside the gene matches: 8. The CDR3 contains 16 residues. Germline V CDR1 and CDR2: SNHLY, FYNNEI. This CDR3 is CASSEVPPDRGTEAFF. CDR3 bases: TGTGCCAGCAGTGAAGTACCACCGGACAGGGGAACTGAAGCTTTCTTT.